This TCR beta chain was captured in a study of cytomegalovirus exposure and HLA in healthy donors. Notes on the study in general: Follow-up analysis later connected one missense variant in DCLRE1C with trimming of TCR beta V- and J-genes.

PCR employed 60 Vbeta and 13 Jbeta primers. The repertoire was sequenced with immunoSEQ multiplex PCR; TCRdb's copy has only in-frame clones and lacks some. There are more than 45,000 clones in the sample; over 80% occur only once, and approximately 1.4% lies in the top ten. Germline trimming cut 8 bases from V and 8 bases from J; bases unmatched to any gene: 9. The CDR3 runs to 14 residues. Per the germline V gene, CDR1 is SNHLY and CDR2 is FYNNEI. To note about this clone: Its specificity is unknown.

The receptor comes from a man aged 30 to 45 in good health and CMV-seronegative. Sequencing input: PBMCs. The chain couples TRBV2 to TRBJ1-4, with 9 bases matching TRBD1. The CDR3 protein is CASGNRGLGEKLFF. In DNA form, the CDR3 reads TGTGCCAGCGGGAACAGGGGGCTAGGCGAAAAACTGTTTTTT. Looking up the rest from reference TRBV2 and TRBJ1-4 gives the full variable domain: EPEVTQTPSHQVTQMGQEVILRCVPISNHLYFYWYRQILGQKVEFLVSFYNNEISEKSEIFDDQFSVERPDGSNFTLKIRSTKLEDSAMYFCASGNRGLGEKLFFGSGTQLSVL.